Listed here is a single T cell receptor beta chain. The antigen is not known. The data derive from a study of CXCR3-negative and CXCR3-positive naive CD8 T cells. General study results and limits: Researchers report that CXCR3-positive naive cells carry more hydrophobic TRB CDR3s than CXCR3-negative naive cells. For memory CD8+ cells diversity was much lower, but both naive subsets had comparably high diversity.

The authors made the TRB cDNA libraries by 5' RACE using UMI labels. TCRdb re-called the 5' RACE reads, yielding one record per CDR3 amino acid sequence without DNA. The sample's table shows some 100,000 distinct CDR3 sequences. Germline V gives CDR1 SEHNR, CDR2 FQNEAQ (reference sequence). The CDR3 consists of 16 residues. What was sequenced was naive CXCR3+ CD8+ T cells from blood. Documented subset: CD45RO-CCR7+CD27+CD95- naive CD8+ T cells expressing CXCR3 (TNR3+). This chain joins TRBV7-9 and TRBJ2-7; TCRdb's D call of TRBD1 is untestable without DNA. The sequence was collected from a human donor in good health. Some clones in this sample may be carry-over from other donors' samples. CDR3 loop: CASSTPGQGAPYEQYF.